This T cell receptor (delta chain) was observed in a study of γδ T cells in repeated Plasmodium falciparum infection. The CDR3 has 25 residues. The trim removed 2 bases at V and 0 bases at J, leaving 30 bases unmatched. Looked up from germline, CDR1 is TSWWSYY and CDR2 is QGS. TCRdb used CATT to re-call clones from the multiplex PCR reads. Of around 57,000 delta-chain clones listed, around 1.7% are singletons. Vgamma9/Vdelta2+ and Vdelta2-negative gammadelta T cells were flow-sorted from PBMC for bulk sequencing. In its sample, this clone was seen many times. The protein TCRdb lists belongs to a much larger clone and differs from this DNA's translation at residue 17, which points to a read error; the protein shown is made from the DNA.

The chain combines TRDV1 with TRDJ1, with 10 positions matching TRDD3. The J gene, left out of TCRdb, was set here by checking the DNA against germline. The sample taken for sequencing was gamma-delta T cells from blood. This TCR came from a pool of human donors (malaria-infected and uninfected, not separated). The CDR3 loop reads CALGEGLHRAKTGGSFSPYTDKLIF. The CDR3, as DNA: TGTGCTCTTGGGGAAGGACTGCATCGGGCGAAGACTGGGGGATCGTTTTCCCCGTACACCGATAAACTCATCTTT.